This section outlines one T cell receptor beta chain sequence together with its context. Its recognized antigen is unknown. Base qualities are missing; no much larger clone stands one base away. The data were obtained in a study of cytotoxic CD8 clonotypes in ibrutinib-treated CLL (dated by TCRdb to about 2021). General notes on the study: In this cohort, 15 or so patients were treatment-naive and 11 to 12 were relapsed/refractory, while 17 to 18 had unmutated IGHV. Response samples were obtained after a median of 12 months of treatment, with a range of about 6 to 40 months. Longitudinal samples were available for about 30% of the 86 trial participants. Partial responses were observed in some 24 patients and complete responses in 2; after a median follow-up of 68 months, remission was maintained in 14 patients and progression was observed in approximately 12. Cryopreserved peripheral blood mononuclear cells were obtained before treatment, at response, and at either sustained remission or disease progression. An average of about 250,000 productive templates and approximately 90,000 productive rearrangements was obtained per sample. All remission and progressive disease samples were collected while patients were still receiving ibrutinib.

The sample's time point label is to be understood as: progressive disease on ibrutinib. Approximately 2 micrograms of genomic DNA were extracted from cryopreserved PBMCs for TCR beta library preparation. High-throughput TCR beta sequencing was performed on longitudinal blood samples from CLL patients receiving ibrutinib monotherapy. Patients were enrolled in a phase 2 open-label single-center ibrutinib monotherapy trial. On a MiSeq, deep resolution sequencing aimed for a depth between 1 in 1 million and 1 in 200,000 T cells, with each clonotype covered approximately 10x on average. The immunoSEQ hsTCRB Kit was used to generate the TCR beta libraries. For the original study's pipeline: The data were analyzed with ImmunoSEQ Analyzer and ImmunoSEQ Data Assistant, and V, D and J gene assignments followed IMGT definitions. Clonality, which ranges from 0 to 1, was calculated by subtracting the normalized Shannon entropy of productive rearrangement frequencies from one. Public clonotype analysis was restricted to overrepresented clonotypes comprising at least 0.05% of each patient's repertoire. About a dozen repertoires from age-matched healthy donors, obtained from immuneACCESS, served as clonality controls. Entries here come from immuneACCESS through TCRdb and include only in-frame sequences with V and J called. Some clones fail to appear in such tables; in the studies checked, an unresolved V gene covers under half of the shortfall, and the cause of the remainder is unknown. The V and J calls and clone size are taken from that table; D and trimming were inferred from the DNA. The sample table contains around 27,000 clones; only one count was recorded for 60% to 80% of them. The top ten hold 51% of the sample.

The cysteine opens and the phenylalanine closes a CDR3 of 13 amino acids. CDR3 DNA is the only sequence kept; it has 39 bases, read in frame from the first base. V loses 4 bases, J loses 0 bases, and the germline ends lie 7 bases apart. From the germline V gene, CDR1 is SGHRS and CDR2 is YFSETQ. The research as a whole found: An increase in clonality was observed at ibrutinib response, with clonality remaining stable during sustained remission and falling back toward baseline at progression. Public clonotypes were rare and either contracted or stayed stable during treatment, and the rise in clonality at ibrutinib response reflected the expansion of private clonotypes. Baseline clonality was found to be higher than that of age-matched healthy donors and was strongly correlated with circulating CD8+ T-cell counts. Lymph node repertoires were not examined, and the timing of sampling was not matched between patients in sustained remission and those whose disease progressed.

The chain employs TRBV5-1 and TRBJ1-1, with no confidently assigned D gene. The receptor's source is a human donor with chronic lymphocytic leukemia. Material: PBMCs, obtained at disease progression, from a patient treated with ibrutinib. The DNA sequence is given as TGCGCCAGCAGCACAAAAATGAACACTGAAGCTTTCTTT. Translated, it gives CASSTKMNTEAFF.